The 8 T cell receptor beta chains presented below share a single source sample, sequenced in a study of cytotoxic CD8 clonotypes in ibrutinib-treated CLL. Only in-frame clones appear in the TCRdb table, and some are missing; sequencing was by immunoSEQ multiplex PCR. The sample contains hundreds of thousands of clones, 70% to 80% of which appear only once. The sequences come from PBMCs, collected before ibrutinib treatment. The receptor set was obtained from a human donor with chronic lymphocytic leukemia.

The chain recombines TRBV28 with TRBJ1-4; D may be TRBD1 (6 bases). Trimming pared 4 bases from V and 7 bases from J, leaving 19 bases between. Germline assignment: CDR1 MDHEN and CDR2 SYDVKM. CDR3 length: 16 amino acids. The CDR3 nucleotides read TGTGCCAGCAGTTGGGGGACCCGGGGGGCCGGTGAAAAACTGTTTTTT. It specifies CASSWGTRGAGEKLFF. Looking up the rest from reference TRBV28 and TRBJ1-4 gives the full variable domain: DVKVTQSSRYLVKRTGEKVFLECVQDMDHENMFWYRQDPGLGLRLIYFSYDVKMKEKGDIPEGYSVSREKKERFSLILESASTNQTSMYLCASSWGTRGAGEKLFFGSGTQLSVL.

This clone was observed a handful of times. This chain joins TRBV2 and TRBJ2-2; possibly TRBD1 or TRBD2 for D (6 bases each). V gave up 4 bases and J gave up 7 bases, with 13 bases separating them. The germline V gene has CDR1 SNHLY and CDR2 FYNNEI. The CDR3 spans 14 residues. Written as DNA, the CDR3 is TGTGCCAGCAGTGTCTCCGGGGGCGTCGGGGAGCTGTTTTTT. Translated, it gives CASSVSGGVGELFF.

This chain joins TRBV6-5 and TRBJ2-3, with TRBD1 as a possible D gene (5 bases). This CDR3 spans 14 amino acids. Germline V gene data show CDR1 as MNHEY and CDR2 as SVGAGI. V lost 0 bases, J lost 3 bases, and 7 bases lay in between. The CDR3 here is CASSYSDSTDTQYF. The CDR3 nucleotides read TGTGCCAGCAGTTACTCCGACAGTACAGATACGCAGTATTTT.

The genes are TRBV5-1 and TRBJ1-5, with a weak D call TRBD1 (6 bases). The CDR3 is 15 residues long. CDR1 and CDR2 from the germline V gene are SGHRS and YFSETQ. The V and J ends lost 0 bases and 4 bases respectively, with 11 bases between them. The CDR3 nucleotides are TGCGCCAGCAGCTTGGTTGGGGGCCGGAATCAGCCCCAGCATTTT. Its protein product is CASSLVGGRNQPQHF.

This clone came up a few times. This chain joins TRBV5-5 and TRBJ1-3; no clear D. Germline values: CDR1 SGHKS, CDR2 YYEKEE (reference sequence). Trimming cost V 4 bases and J 8 bases, with 10 bases left between them. The CDR3 has 12 residues. As DNA, the CDR3 is TGTGCCAGCAGCAGAGATGGGGACACCATATATTTT. Amino acid sequence: CASSRDGDTIYF.

CDR3 sequence: CASSPGQGDYGYTF. As DNA, the CDR3 is TGTGCCAGCAGCCCCGGACAGGGGGACTATGGCTACACCTTC. The chain is built from TRBV11-2 and TRBJ1-2; TRBD1 agrees at 10 bases. The V gene's germline CDR1 is SGHAT and CDR2 FQNNGV. The V and J ends lost 5 bases and 3 bases, in that order; junction bases with no gene match: 3. CDR3 length: 14 amino acids. Combining the CDR3 with reference TRBV11-2 and TRBJ1-2 gives the whole variable domain EAGVAQSPRYKIIEKRQSVAFWCNPISGHATLYWYQQILGQGPKLLIQFQNNGVVDDSQLPKDRFSAERLKGVDSTLKIQPAKLEDSAVYLCASSPGQGDYGYTFGSGTRLTVV.

About this clone itself: The sample contains more than one DNA sequence encoding this CDR3. J is TRBJ2-6 and V is TRBV2; no reliable D call. In germline, CDR1 is SNHLY, CDR2 FYNNEI. The ends were cut back, 5 bases at V and 0 bases at J, with 2 bases in the middle. The length of the CDR3 is 13 residues. In DNA, the CDR3 is TGTGCCAGCAGTTACTCTGGGGCCAACGTCCTGACTTTC. It encodes CASSYSGANVLTF.

This chain connects TRBV6-6 to TRBJ2-7; 9 bases map to TRBD2. Germline trimming cut 5 bases from V and 4 bases from J; bases unmatched to any gene: 6. CDR3 length: 14 amino acids. Germline V gene data show CDR1 as MNHNY and CDR2 as SVGAGI (reference sequence). The CDR3 sequence: CASSPGTSYYEQYF. Written as DNA, the CDR3 is TGTGCCAGCAGTCCCGGGACTAGCTATTACGAGCAGTACTTC.